These T cell receptor beta chains were read from a single sample in a study of cytomegalovirus exposure and HLA in healthy donors. The repertoire was sequenced with immunoSEQ multiplex PCR; TCRdb's copy has only in-frame clones and lacks some. The sample includes 210,000 or so clones, around 90% of them seen just once. Sequencing used PBMCs. The receptors originated from a woman under 30 in good health and CMV-seronegative. CDR3s include the opening cysteine and the closing phenylalanine or tryptophan. A D gene is named only where the DNA matches it firmly. Clone size, where shown, is once, few, many, or a class for clones that have expanded.

V	J	size	D	DNA	CDR3
TRBV2	TRBJ1-1	once	TRBD1	TGTGCCAGCAGTGGGCCCGGGACAGGGAGGACTGAAGCTTTCTTT	CASSGPGTGRTEAFF
TRBV2	TRBJ1-3	once	.	TGTGCCAGCAGTGATTATGGGGAGGCCTTTCACAGCTCTGGAAACACCATATATTTT	CASSDYGEAFHSSGNTIYF
TRBV7-8	TRBJ2-7	.	.	TGTGCCAGCAGCGTGGGGGGTGGGGTCGAGCAGTACTTC	CASSVGGGVEQYF
TRBV27	TRBJ2-1	.	.	TGTGCCAGCCTACATAGGAGGGCCTACAATGAGCAGTTCTTC	CASLHRRAYNEQFF
TRBV7-7	TRBJ2-7	few	.	TGTGCTAGCAGCTTATTTTTGGGGCGGGAGCAGTACTTC	CASSLFLGREQYF
TRBV2	TRBJ1-3	.	.	TGTGCCAGCAGTGAAAGCAGGGCCTCTGGAAACACCATATATTTT	CASSESRASGNTIYF
TRBV4-1	TRBJ2-3	.	.	TGCGCCAGCAGCCAAGTTAGGGGGTCTAGGACAGATACGCAGTATTTT	CASSQVRGSRTDTQYF
TRBV7-2	TRBJ2-3	.	.	TGTGCCAGCAGCTTAGAACCAGCGTACACAGATACGCAGTATTTT	CASSLEPAYTDTQYF
TRBV9	TRBJ2-5	.	TRBD2	TGTGCCAGCAGCGTAGCACTAGCGGCCCAAGAGACCCAGTACTTC	CASSVALAAQETQYF
TRBV19	TRBJ2-1	once	.	TGTGCCAGTAGCTCACGTGGGTCCGCAACTAGCTCCTACAATGAGCAGTTCTTC	CASSSRGSATSSYNEQFF
TRBV2	TRBJ2-1	.	TRBD2	TGTGCCAGCATACGGGTAGCGGGAGGATATTACAATGAGCAGTTCTTC	CASIRVAGGYYNEQFF
TRBV5-1	TRBJ2-7	.	.	TGCGCCAGCAGCTTGGCCAACACAGGCATTCCCTACGAGCAGTACTTC	CASSLANTGIPYEQYF
TRBV5-4	TRBJ2-1	few	.	TGTGCCAGCAGCTTGGCCGTATACAATGAGCAGTTCTTC	CASSLAVYNEQFF
TRBV27	TRBJ1-5	.	TRBD1	TGTGCCAGCAGACAGGGGACGAATCAGCCCCAGCATTTT	CASRQGTNQPQHF
TRBV6-1	TRBJ1-2	.	.	TGTGCCAGCAGAGCTTCAGGGGACGTCTATGGCTACACCTTC	CASRASGDVYGYTF
TRBV7-9	TRBJ2-7	.	TRBD1	TGTGCCAGCAGCTCCTTACGGGCGGGGGACAGGGGGCCCGGGGAGCAGTACTTC	CASSSLRAGDRGPGEQYF
TRBV2	TRBJ2-1	.	TRBD2	TGTGCCAGCAGTACACTAGCGACTGAATCCTACAATGAGCAGTTCTTC	CASSTLATESYNEQFF
TRBV9	TRBJ1-2	.	.	TGTGCCAGCAGCGTAGCGGCAGGGTCCGTGTGGTATGGCTACACCTTC	CASSVAAGSVWYGYTF
TRBV6-5	TRBJ2-7	.	TRBD1	TGTGCCACCAGACAGGGGGCAATCCCCGAGCAGTACTTC	CATRQGAIPEQYF
TRBV18	TRBJ2-7	.	TRBD2	TGTGCCAGCTCATCGGGACTAGAATCGGAGCAGTACTTC	CASSSGLESEQYF
TRBV7-3	TRBJ1-5	.	.	TGTGCCAGCAGCCCTCGCCAGCGTAGCAATCAGCCCCAGCATTTT	CASSPRQRSNQPQHF
TRBV29-1	TRBJ1-3	.	.	TGCAGCGTCGATGGAGGCCGCTCTGGAAACACCATATATTTT	CSVDGGRSGNTIYF
TRBV5-1	TRBJ2-3	.	TRBD2	TGCGCCAGCAGTTTGGTAGGCGGGAGAGGAGATACGCAGTATTTT	CASSLVGGRGDTQYF
TRBV10-2	TRBJ1-1	.	.	TGCGCCAGCTCTGAACAGGGGAACACTGAAGCTTTCTTT	CASSEQGNTEAFF
TRBV2	TRBJ2-3	.	.	TGTGCCAGCAGGCTAGGAAGGACAGATACGCAGTATTTT	CASRLGRTDTQYF
TRBV30	TRBJ1-2	.	.	TGTGCCTGGAGTCCTCTTGACATGAGGGCTCGAGAAGGCTACACCTTC	CAWSPLDMRAREGYTF
TRBV4-1	TRBJ1-1	.	TRBD1	TGCGCCAGCAGCTCGCGAACGGGACAGGGGAACACTGAAGCTTTCTTT	CASSSRTGQGNTEAFF
TRBV29-1	TRBJ2-5	.	.	TGCAGCGTGGCCACAGGGAAAGAGACCCAGTACTTC	CSVATGKETQYF
TRBV6-5	TRBJ2-1	.	.	TGTGCCAGCAGTTACACATCACAGGGTTACAATGAGCAGTTCTTC	CASSYTSQGYNEQFF
TRBV4-1	TRBJ1-4	.	TRBD1	TGCGCCAGCAGCCAAGAGATCAGGGGGCCGGGTGAAAAACTGTTTTTT	CASSQEIRGPGEKLFF
TRBV27	TRBJ1-2	few	TRBD1	TGTGCCAGCGGGTGGACAGGTCTTGATGGCTACACCTTC	CASGWTGLDGYTF
TRBV4-3	TRBJ2-7	.	.	TGCGCCAGCAGCCAAGGTCTGGCGGAACTTCCTACGGGGGAGTACTTC	CASSQGLAELPTGEYF
TRBV28	TRBJ2-5	.	.	TGTGCCAGCAGTGAACCTGCAAGAACTCAAGAGACCCAGTACTTC	CASSEPARTQETQYF
TRBV29-1	TRBJ2-7	once	.	TGCAGCGTTGAAGGGCAGGGGCCTACCTACGAGCAGTACTTC	CSVEGQGPTYEQYF
TRBV10-3	TRBJ2-2	.	.	TGTGCCATCAGTGAGTCGAGCGGAGGGCGGACCGGGGAGCTGTTTTTT	CAISESSGGRTGELFF
TRBV5-1	TRBJ1-4	.	TRBD1	TGCGCCAGCAGTCCCGGGACAGGGGCAGCTAATGAAAAACTGTTTTTT	CASSPGTGAANEKLFF
TRBV19	TRBJ1-2	.	.	TGTGCCAGCAAAATAACCAACAGGGCTGATGGCTACACCTTC	CASKITNRADGYTF
TRBV5-1	TRBJ2-1	.	TRBD2	TGCGCCAGCAGCCTCCGGGACTACCCCTACAATGAGCAGTTCTTC	CASSLRDYPYNEQFF
TRBV5-1	TRBJ2-7	.	TRBD1	TGCGCCAGCAGCCCCCGTCCGGGACAGGGGGTTTACGAGCAGTACTTC	CASSPRPGQGVYEQYF
TRBV27	TRBJ1-5	once	TRBD1	TGTGCCAGCAGTCTTGGGACAGTCAATCAGCCCCAGCATTTT	CASSLGTVNQPQHF
TRBV5-4	TRBJ2-2	.	TRBD1	TGTGCCAGCAGCTCCCCGAGACAGGGGTCGGTCGGGGAGCTGTTTTTT	CASSSPRQGSVGELFF
TRBV29-1	TRBJ2-3	.	TRBD1	TGCAGCGTTGATCGGACAGGGAAGGGAACAGATACGCAGTATTTT	CSVDRTGKGTDTQYF
TRBV5-4	TRBJ2-1	once	.	TGTGCCAGCAGAGGGGGAGCGGGAAGGGGCGATGAGCAGTTCTTC	CASRGGAGRGDEQFF
TRBV9	TRBJ2-3	.	.	TGTGCCAGCAGCCCACAGGCTCGGAGCACAGATACGCAGTATTTT	CASSPQARSTDTQYF
TRBV7-9	TRBJ2-1	.	.	TGTGCCAGCAGCCCGACAGGGCGCAGGCTTGAGGGGGGTGAGCAGTTCTTC	CASSPTGRRLEGGEQFF
TRBV5-4	TRBJ2-1	.	.	TGTGCCAGCAGCCGTGCCTTGGGGGCAAGCTCCTACAATGAGCAGTTCTTC	CASSRALGASSYNEQFF
TRBV4-3	TRBJ2-5	.	TRBD1	TGCGCCAGCAGCCAAGGGACAGGGGAAAGCGAGACCCAGTACTTC	CASSQGTGESETQYF
TRBV5-1	TRBJ1-1	.	.	TGCGCCAGCACCCCCGGCGGGGGGGACACTGAAGCTTTCTTT	CASTPGGGDTEAFF
TRBV4-1	TRBJ2-1	.	.	TGCGCCAGCAGCCGACTTGGAGTTATGGACAATGAGCAGTTCTTC	CASSRLGVMDNEQFF
TRBV28	TRBJ2-1	.	.	TGTGCCAGCAGTTTATTGCTAGCGTTTGTCCCCCCGAGCTCCTACAATGAGCAGTTCTTC	CASSLLLAFVPPSSYNEQFF
TRBV30	TRBJ1-5	.	TRBD1	TGTGCCTGTAACTCCGGGACAGGGGGCAATTCGCCTCAGCATTTT	CACNSGTGGNSPQHF
TRBV6-1	TRBJ2-7	.	TRBD1	TGTGCCAGCACCCCCGATGGGACAGCCTCCGAGCAGTACTTC	CASTPDGTASEQYF
TRBV9	TRBJ2-2	.	.	TGTGCCAGCAGCACAGGAACGAACACCGGGGAGCTGTTTTTT	CASSTGTNTGELFF
TRBV7-9	TRBJ2-3	.	.	TGTGCCAGCAGCTTATTTTTAGGGGGCACAGATACGCAGTATTTT	CASSLFLGGTDTQYF
TRBV2	TRBJ2-5	.	.	TGTGCCAGCAGTGAGATCCTTGAGGGAGAGACCCAGTACTTC	CASSEILEGETQYF
TRBV19	TRBJ1-1	.	TRBD1	TGTGCCAGTAGTAAACAAAGGCCGGGGACAGCCTCCCAAGCTTTCTTT	CASSKQRPGTASQAFF
TRBV14	TRBJ2-7	.	.	TGTGCCAGCAGCCAAGATCCACTTCAGCCGTCCGGGGATCCTACCGCAGCGCAGTACGAGCAGTACTTC	CASSQDPLQPSGDPTAAQYEQYF
TRBV10-1	TRBJ1-2	few	.	TGCGCCAGCAGTGACGGTAACTATGGCTACACCTTC	CASSDGNYGYTF
TRBV11-2	TRBJ2-5	.	TRBD1	TGTGCCAGCAGCTTAGGGGACAGTACTCAAGAGACCCAGTACTTC	CASSLGDSTQETQYF